These 22 T cell receptor beta chains were all obtained from the same sample, sequenced in a study of blood T cells in healthy people across ages (dated by TCRdb to about 2015). Library preparation was by 5' RACE. Sequenced on an Illumina HiSeq 2500. A second 7 to 11 cycle PCR used a sample-barcoded 5' primer and a J-beta primer mix. TCRdb applied fastp at Q25 and MiXCR to the public reads, then kept only in-frame beta chains. Each record represents a unique CDR3 protein, reported with the most common genes and DNA among its rows. The sample table holds roughly 1,800,000 distinct CDR3 sequences, of which just under 50% were seen once. Less than 2.5% of the sample goes to the ten largest clones. The sample taken for sequencing was blood. These receptors all come from a woman between 40 and 55 years old in good health.

The rearrangement joins TRBV4-1 to TRBJ1-5; TRBD1 matches 7 bases. With V trimmed by 0 bases and J by 0 bases, 5 bases remained unmatched. The V gene's germline CDR1 is MGHRA and CDR2 YSYEKL. The CDR3 is made up of 17 amino acids. DNA of the CDR3: TGCGCCAGCAGCCAAGAAGGGGCAGGGGGTAGCAATCAGCCCCAGCATTTT. It yields the protein CASSQEGAGGSNQPQHF.

The V and J genes are TRBV28 and TRBJ1-4; tentatively, D is TRBD1 (5 bases). V gave up 3 bases and J gave up 6 bases, with 14 bases separating them. The CDR3 has 15 residues. CDR1 MDHEN and CDR2 SYDVKM come from the germline V gene. The CDR3 protein is CASSFPTGGDEKLFF. The CDR3, as DNA: TGTGCCAGCAGTTTCCCCACGGGAGGGGATGAAAAACTGTTTTTT.

This clonotype was seen more than once but under ten times. The gene calls are TRBV12-3 or TRBV12-4 and TRBJ2-5; D gene unclear. This CDR3 comprises 13 residues. V was cut by 4 bases and J by 9 bases, with 15 bases left in between. The CDR3 DNA follows: TGTGCCAGCAGTTCCGAAACCAAGTATGCCCAGTACTTC. The encoded protein is CASSSETKYAQYF.

The sample holds a few counts of this clonotype. The chain combines TRBV4-3 with TRBJ1-2; 9 bases are shared with TRBD1. CDR1 is LGHNA, CDR2 YSLEER, per germline. The CDR3 is 16 amino acids. The ends lost 3 bases at V and 4 bases at J; junction bases unmatched: 9. The CDR3 sequence: CASSQGRDREFYGYTF. CDR3 DNA: TGCGCCAGCAGCCAGGGCCGGGACAGGGAATTCTATGGCTACACCTTC.

This clonotype has just a few counts. The chain combines TRBV7-2 with TRBJ2-5, with 8 bases that match TRBD2. V lost 6 bases, J lost 3 bases, and 6 bases stayed unmatched. The germline CDR1 and CDR2 sequences are SGHTA and FQGNSA. There are 14 residues in the CDR3. The CDR3: CASRAGLAKETQYF. In DNA form, the CDR3 reads TGTGCCAGCAGGGCCGGACTAGCCAAAGAGACCCAGTACTTC.

The rearrangement links TRBV3-1 to TRBJ2-6; D is ambiguous. This CDR3 spans 17 amino acids. The ends were cut back, 4 bases at V and 1 base at J, with 14 bases in the middle. Per the germline V gene, CDR1 is LGHDT and CDR2 is YNNKEL (reference sequence). The CDR3 DNA follows: TGTGCCAGCAGCCTCCGGACGGTAGAGTCTGGGGCCAACGTCCTGACTTTC. Its protein product is CASSLRTVESGANVLTF.

V is TRBV5-1 and J is TRBJ1-1, with D possibly matching TRBD1 (5 bases). This CDR3 contains 15 residues. Per germline, CDR1 SGHRS and CDR2 YFSETQ. The V gene lost 2 bases and the J gene lost 1 base, with 12 bases spanning the gap. CDR3: CASSFLGGANTEAFF. CDR3 coding DNA: TGCGCCAGCAGCTTTTTGGGGGGAGCGAACACTGAAGCTTTCTTT.

The table lists this clonotype with a few counts. V is TRBV4-2 and J is TRBJ2-1; 13 positions match TRBD2. The CDR3 length is 17 residues. Germline V CDR1 and CDR2: LGHNA, YNFKEQ. J was trimmed by 4 bases and V by 2 bases; bases with no gene match: 5. This chain's CDR3 is CASSQRTSGGGYNEQFF. CDR3 nucleotide sequence: TGTGCCAGCAGCCAACGGACTAGCGGGGGTGGTTACAATGAGCAGTTCTTC.

This rearrangement joins TRBV29-1 to TRBJ1-2; 9 bases match TRBD1. Germline assignment: CDR1 SQVTM and CDR2 ANQGSEA. V dropped 1 base and J dropped 8; count of bases not matched to a gene: 11. The CDR3 length is 15 residues. CDR3 DNA sequence: TGCAGCGTTGAAGGAGGAACCAGGACAGGGGAAGGCTACACCTTC. This gives the protein CSVEGGTRTGEGYTF.

The chain combines TRBV15 with TRBJ2-5, with 7 bases that match TRBD1. Germline CDR1 and CDR2: LNHNV and YYDKDF (reference sequence). The J segment lost 0 bases and the V segment lost 4 bases, leaving 2 bases of the junction unmatched. CDR3 size: 14 residues. The CDR3 DNA follows: TGTGCCACCAGCACCGGGACAGACCAAGAGACCCAGTACTTC. It yields the protein CATSTGTDQETQYF.

The rearrangement links TRBV12-3 or TRBV12-4 to TRBJ1-4; a possible D gene is TRBD1 (6 bases). The CDR3 length is 16 residues. Trimming removed 6 bases from V and 3 bases from J, with 17 bases in between. Here the CDR3 DNA reads TGTGCCAGCAGCTCGATCCTCGGGACACCTAATGAAAAACTGTTTTTT. Protein sequence: CASSSILGTPNEKLFF.

The chain employs TRBV20-1 and TRBJ1-5; D is unresolved. V lost 0 bases, J lost 0 bases, and 12 bases lay in between. Germline loops: CDR1 DFQATT, CDR2 SNEGSKA (reference sequence). This CDR3 is 16 amino acids long. The CDR3 bases are TGCAGTGCTAGAGATAGGCAGCCTTATAGCAATCAGCCCCAGCATTTT. It yields the protein CSARDRQPYSNQPQHF.

This clonotype was counted a few times. V is TRBV7-2 and J is TRBJ2-5; D is ambiguous. This CDR3 is 13 amino acids long. The V and J ends lost 2 bases and 5 bases respectively, with 9 bases between them. Germline V gives CDR1 SGHTA, CDR2 FQGNSA. The CDR3 nucleotides read TGTGCCAGCAGCTTACAGCACCCGGAGACCCAGTACTTC. It specifies CASSLQHPETQYF.

The chain employs TRBV18 and TRBJ1-6; tentative D call: TRBD1 (5 bases). The CDR3 is 15 amino acids. In germline, CDR1 is KGHSH, CDR2 LQKENI. V lost 6 bases to trimming and J lost 5 bases, with 14 bases between them. CDR3 nucleotide sequence: TGTGCCAGCTCTCCGAACCTCAGGGATAATTCACCCCTCCACTTT. It specifies CASSPNLRDNSPLHF. Combining the CDR3 with reference TRBV18 and TRBJ1-6 gives the whole variable domain NAGVMQNPRHLVRRRGQEARLRCSPMKGHSHVYWYRQLPEEGLKFMVYLQKENIIDESGMPKERFSAEFPKEGPSILRIQQVVRGDSAAYFCASSPNLRDNSPLHFGNGTRLTVT.

This clonotype was seen a few times. The chain combines TRBV7-9 with TRBJ2-1; 11 nucleotides align to TRBD1. The CDR3 has 19 residues. J lost 7 bases, V lost 7 bases, and 21 bases had no gene match. Germline V gene sequence: CDR1 SEHNR, CDR2 FQNEAQ (reference sequence). CDR3 protein: CASISGTGGGWGPLNEQFF. CDR3 nucleotides: TGTGCCAGCATCTCCGGGACAGGGGGTGGATGGGGGCCTCTTAATGAGCAGTTCTTC.

This clonotype appeared a few times. The chain recombines TRBV7-8 with TRBJ1-1, with D unclear. The ends were cut back, 4 bases at V and 7 bases at J, with 16 bases in the middle. The CDR3 totals 14 residues. Germline V gene lookup returns CDR1 SGHVS and CDR2 FQNEAQ. The CDR3 DNA sequence: TGTGCCAGCAGCTCACGTCGTGGCCTCCTTGAAGCTTTCTTT. This sequence encodes CASSSRRGLLEAFF.

This clonotype was recorded a few times. The V gene is TRBV5-1, the J gene TRBJ2-3, with 10 bases aligning to TRBD1. The CDR3 length is 16 residues. V dropped 4 bases and J dropped 8; count of bases not matched to a gene: 13. The germline gives CDR1 SGHRS, CDR2 YFSETQ. This CDR3 reads CASSALRDRGIVTQYF. DNA of the CDR3: TGCGCCAGCAGCGCACTCCGGGACAGGGGTATCGTTACGCAGTATTTT.

The chain has TRBV7-6 and TRBJ2-1; 9 bases are a match to TRBD2. The trim removed 5 bases at V and 7 bases at J, leaving 9 bases unmatched. Per germline, CDR1 SGHVS and CDR2 FNYEAQ. The CDR3 sequence is 15 residues long. CDR3 residues: CASSHSGGPDNEQFF. In DNA, the CDR3 is TGTGCCAGCAGCCACAGCGGGGGGCCTGATAATGAGCAGTTCTTC.

V gene TRBV5-5 combines with J gene TRBJ2-5; either TRBD1 or TRBD2 may supply D (5 bases each). The J call could be wrong; TRBJ2-7 is a better fit for the DNA end. In germline, CDR1 is SGHKS, CDR2 YYEKEE (reference sequence). The CDR3 consists of 14 residues. CDR3 nucleotides: TGTGCCAGCAGCTTGGGTCCGAGGGGCTACGAGCAGTACTTC. It is translated as CASSLGPRGYEQYF.

This chain connects TRBV4-1 to TRBJ2-1; D remains unclear. CDR3 size: 17 residues. Germline-derived CDR1 and CDR2 are MGHRA and YSYEKL. V lost 1 base and J 0 bases, leaving 13 bases between the germline ends. CDR3 DNA: TGCGCCAGCAGCCAAGGTTTGGCGGATAGCTCCTACAATGAGCAGTTCTTC. Its translation: CASSQGLADSSYNEQFF.

This clonotype came up a few times. The V and J genes are TRBV29-1 and TRBJ2-7, with no clear D. Germline V CDR1 and CDR2: SQVTM, ANQGSEA. V lost 3 bases and J 0 bases, leaving 15 bases between the germline ends. This CDR3 has 15 residues. CDR3 protein: CSVEGTGQSSYEQYF. The CDR3 bases are TGCAGCGTTGAGGGTACGGGTCAGAGCTCCTACGAGCAGTACTTC.

On this clonotype: At one of its ends the junction is not consistent with the germline gene, which may arise from a read error. The V call is TRBV7-8, the J call TRBJ2-7; the D gene could be TRBD1 or TRBD2 (5 bases each). CDR1 is SGHVS and CDR2 is FQNEAQ in the germline V gene. CDR3 length equals 14 residues. DNA of the CDR3: TGTGCCGGCAGCTTAAAGGGGAGCTCCTACGAGCAGTACTTC. Its protein is CAGSLKGSSYEQYF. The complete variable domain, with remaining parts taken from reference TRBV7-8 and TRBJ2-7, reads GAGVSQSPRYKVAKRGQDVALRCDPISGHVSLFWYQQALGQGPEFLTYFQNEAQLDKSGLPSDRFFAERPEGSVSTLKIQRTQQEDSAVYLCAGSLKGSSYEQYFGPGTRLTVT.